This T cell receptor beta chain was profiled in a study of cytomegalovirus exposure and HLA in healthy donors. General study findings and limits: Later genetic work tied a missense DCLRE1C variant to beta-chain V and J trimming.

This clone was detected a few times. Its antigen remains unidentified. PCR involved 60 Vbeta and 13 Jbeta primers. TCRdb keeps only in-frame clones here, not all; method: immunoSEQ multiplex PCR. The sample lists some 190,000 clones, roughly 74% seen once, with about 2.6% in the top ten. J was trimmed by 2 bases and V by 1 base; bases with no gene match: 1. Germline V gene lookup returns CDR1 SEHNR and CDR2 FQNEAQ (reference sequence). The CDR3 is made up of 15 amino acids. Material for sequencing was PBMCs. This chain links TRBV7-9 with TRBJ1-5; 8 bases line up with TRBD1. The TCR comes from a female donor in good health and CMV-seronegative. The CDR3 reads CASSLGGQGNQPQHF. CDR3 nucleotide sequence: TGTGCCAGCAGCTTAGGGGGACAGGGCAATCAGCCCCAGCATTTT.